This TCR beta chain emerged from a study of Ad26.COV2.S vaccination and SARS-CoV-2 variants. Findings of the study overall: Substantial response breadth was reportedly seen for spike-specific CD8+ and CD4+ T cells after vaccination. Similar non-spike TCR breadth was seen in vaccine and placebo recipients.

Treatment in this sample: approximately 18 received Ad26.COV2.S at low or high dose, single or two shots; several received placebo; per-sample allocation not given. Day 63 following the first vaccine or placebo injection was when the samples were taken. The repertoire was sequenced with immunoSEQ multiplex PCR; TCRdb's copy has only in-frame clones and lacks some. The sample has about 680,000 clones; around 90% are singletons. Comments on this clone: Its antigen is not known.

The sequence derives from a person between 18 and 59 years old who received the Ad26.COV2.S COVID-19 vaccine or a placebo. Sample: peripheral blood, taken in a trial of Ad26.COV2.S vaccine versus placebo.

The CDR3 region is CASSFGDLTGPQHF. The CDR3 nucleotides are TGTGCCAGCAGCTTCGGGGATCTTACTGGGCCCCAGCATTTT. The rearrangement joins TRBV7-2 to TRBJ1-5; D is unclear. Germline-derived CDR1 and CDR2 are SGHTA and FQGNSA. This CDR3 has 14 amino acids. Trimming removed 3 bases from V and 9 bases from J, with 15 bases in between.